The T cell receptor (beta chain) under discussion was sequenced for a study of cytomegalovirus exposure and HLA in healthy donors. The overall study: From some 190 million T cells, an earlier analysis saw 120 million or so unique TCR beta sequences.

Remarks on this clone: Antigen specificity is unknown.

V was shortened by 5 bases and J by 6 bases, with 20 bases between the two germline ends. CDR3 length: 14 residues. Germline lookup yields CDR1 GTSNPN and CDR2 SVGIG (reference sequence). The PCR contained 60 Vbeta and 13 Jbeta primers. Data came from immunoSEQ multiplex PCR; TCRdb stores just in-frame clones and leaves some out. This sample contains about 130,000 clones. Findings of the study overall: TCR beta sequences reportedly predicted most subjects' HLA-A and HLA-B alleles accurately. Reports indicated that the classifier achieved high specificity and sensitivity in diagnosing cytomegalovirus status.

The material sequenced was PBMCs. The sequence was obtained from a woman aged 55-69 years in good health and CMV-seronegative. The gene calls are TRBV30 and TRBJ2-7; tentatively, D is TRBD2 (6 bases). CDR3 nucleotide sequence: TGTGCCTGGGGGTACGGGGGAACCCCGGGCGAGCAGTACTTC. Translated, it gives CAWGYGGTPGEQYF.